The 25 T cell receptor beta chains below come from one sample, sequenced in a study of blood T cells in healthy people across ages. Next came a second PCR, run for about 6 to 12 cycles, which used a sample-barcoded 5' primer along with a J-beta primer mix. MiXCR was run by TCRdb on the 5' RACE reads, yielding one entry per CDR3 protein. Of some 1.7 million distinct CDR3 sequences listed, about 28% are singletons. The sample taken for sequencing was blood. The receptors were sampled from a young woman in good health.

As to this clonotype: A much larger clone lies one base from this, so it may be a read error. This sequence joins TRBV7-2 and TRBJ2-7, with TRBD2 as a possible D gene (7 bases). V was trimmed by 6 bases and J by 5 bases, leaving 17 bases between them. Per the germline V gene, CDR1 is SGHTA and CDR2 is FQGNSA. This CDR3 has 14 amino acids. The CDR3 sequence is CASRFRGATDEQYF. As DNA, the CDR3 is TGTGCCAGCAGGTTCCGGGGGGCTACGGACGAGCAGTACTTC.

This clonotype has only a few counts. One junction end disagrees with the germline gene, perhaps due to a read error. V gene TRBV7-9 combines with J gene TRBJ2-3, with unresolved D. This CDR3 is built from 11 residues. Per germline, CDR1 SEHNR and CDR2 FQNEAQ (reference sequence). CDR3 nucleotide sequence: TGTACCAGCAGCTTACCGAATACGCAGTATTTT. This codes for CTSSLPNTQYF.

The chain has TRBV2 and TRBJ2-7, with 9 bases aligning to TRBD1. Germline-derived CDR1 and CDR2 are SNHLY and FYNNEI. V dropped 10 bases and J dropped 1; count of bases not matched to a gene: 8. CDR3 length equals 14 residues. CDR3 DNA: TGTGCCACAAACCTACAGGGGGCTTCCTACGAGCAGTACTTC. It codes for CATNLQGASYEQYF.

The chain combines TRBV24-1 with TRBJ2-1; 8 nucleotides align to TRBD1. The CDR3 extends over 15 amino acids. Germline assignment: CDR1 KGHDR and CDR2 SFDVKD. With V trimmed by 5 bases and J by 2 bases, 4 bases remained unmatched. The CDR3 loop is CATSAPGQAYNEQFF. For the CDR3, the DNA is TGTGCCACCAGTGCCCCGGGACAGGCCTACAATGAGCAGTTCTTC.

This clonotype was seen ten or more times. This CDR3 is CASSRRGVDRDTQYF. The CDR3 DNA is TGCGCCAGCAGCCGGAGGGGAGTAGATCGGGATACGCAGTATTTT. The V gene is TRBV5-1, the J gene TRBJ2-3, with D perhaps matching TRBD2 (6 bases). This CDR3 spans 15 amino acids. V dropped 4 bases and J dropped 6 bases, with 18 bases sitting between them. CDR1 and CDR2 (germline): SGHRS, YFSETQ.

The chain recombines TRBV6-5 with TRBJ1-2; no clear D. The germline V gene has CDR1 MNHEY and CDR2 SVGAGI. Trimming left V 0 bases short and J 2 bases short, with 13 bases between. The CDR3 extends over 16 amino acids. CDR3: CASSYSNRRANYGYTF. CDR3 nucleotides: TGTGCCAGCAGTTACTCGAATAGGCGGGCAAACTATGGCTACACCTTC.

Here the CDR3 reads CATSDDRQWAEGEQYF. The CDR3 DNA follows: TGTGCCACCAGTGATGACCGACAGTGGGCCGAAGGGGAGCAGTACTTC. V gene TRBV24-1 combines with J gene TRBJ2-7; possible D gene TRBD1, 5 bases. The ends were cut back, 3 bases at V and 7 bases at J, with 21 bases in the middle. Germline CDR1 is KGHDR and CDR2 is SFDVKD. The CDR3 sequence is 16 residues long.

This clonotype has a handful of counts. The chain couples TRBV5-5 to TRBJ2-5; possible D gene TRBD2, 6 bases. The ends were cut back, 3 bases at V and 6 bases at J, with 15 bases in the middle. CDR1 is SGHKS, CDR2 YYEKEE, per germline (reference sequence). The CDR3 spans 14 residues. CDR3 nucleotides: TGTGCCAGCAGCTCGGGGAGCGCGGGGCAGACCCAGTACTTC. Its translation is CASSSGSAGQTQYF.

The V call is TRBV6-4, the J call TRBJ2-1; possibly TRBD2 for D (6 bases). The length of the CDR3 is 15 residues. Germline V CDR1 and CDR2: MRHNA, SNTAGT. Trimming shortened V by 3 bases and J by 0 bases, and 9 bases separated the two germline ends. CDR3 nucleotide sequence: TGTGCCAGCAGTGAAACGGGGGACTCCTACAATGAGCAGTTCTTC. Translation gives CASSETGDSYNEQFF.

A few counts support this clonotype. This chain connects TRBV12-3 or TRBV12-4 to TRBJ2-3; 7 nucleotides line up with TRBD2. V trimming: 5 bases; J trimming: 0 bases; junction bases outside the gene matches: 8. The CDR3 consists of 16 residues. The CDR3 reads CASSPWGSGSTDTQYF. The CDR3 nucleotides read TGTGCCAGCAGTCCCTGGGGTAGCGGGAGCACAGATACGCAGTATTTT.

This clonotype was observed a handful of times. The chain carries TRBV7-9 and TRBJ1-4, with TRBD1 identical over 8 bases. This CDR3 contains 15 residues. Germline CDR1 reads SEHNR; CDR2 reads FQNEAQ (reference sequence). Trimming at V came to 4 bases and at J to 6 bases, leaving 7 bases not matched to a gene. The CDR3 loop reads CASSYDRGGDEKLFF. The DNA for the CDR3 is TGTGCCAGCAGCTACGACAGGGGAGGTGATGAAAAACTGTTTTTT.

The chain is built from TRBV7-2 and TRBJ2-3, with D tentatively TRBD2 (5 bases). Germline values: CDR1 SGHTA, CDR2 FQGNSA. V was clipped by 4 bases and J by 5 bases, with 16 bases between them. This CDR3 spans 15 amino acids. The CDR3 nucleotides read TGTGCCAGCAGCTCCTTAATAGCCGGGGTAGATACGCAGTATTTT. Its protein is CASSSLIAGVDTQYF.

This clonotype was seen more than once but under ten times. The chain joins TRBV20-1 to TRBJ2-7; 8 bases line up with TRBD2. J was trimmed by 2 bases and V by 2 bases; bases with no gene match: 5. Germline CDR1 reads DFQATT; CDR2 reads SNEGSKA (reference sequence). The CDR3 is 14 amino acids. The CDR3 nucleotides read TGCAGTGCTAGAAGCCCGGGACTAGCCTACGAGCAGTACTTC. Its protein is CSARSPGLAYEQYF.

This clonotype showed up many times. The chain joins TRBV6-6 to TRBJ2-5; perhaps TRBD2 as D (5 bases). The germline CDR1 and CDR2 sequences are MNHNY and SVGAGI (reference sequence). This CDR3 spans 14 amino acids. V dropped 9 bases and J dropped 4 bases, with 18 bases sitting between them. For the CDR3, the DNA is TGTGCCAGTCGACCGCCGGACTCCCGAGAGACCCAGTACTTC. Translating gives CASRPPDSRETQYF.

The J gene is TRBJ1-2, the V gene TRBV28; 8 bases align to TRBD1. Germline loops: CDR1 MDHEN, CDR2 SYDVKM. The CDR3 spans 12 residues. V lost 6 bases to trimming and J lost 8 bases; unmatched junction nucleotides: 5. The CDR3 here is CASRVQGEGYTF. The CDR3 DNA sequence: TGTGCCAGCAGGGTACAGGGGGAAGGCTACACCTTC.

This clonotype was counted ten times or more. This rearrangement joins TRBV5-1 to TRBJ2-7; D remains ambiguous. Germline CDR1 reads SGHRS; CDR2 reads YFSETQ. This CDR3 has 13 amino acids. The ends were cut back, 2 bases at V and 6 bases at J, with 12 bases in the middle. The CDR3 spells CASSFSLRGEQYF. The DNA for the CDR3 is TGCGCCAGCAGCTTCTCACTACGCGGCGAGCAGTACTTC.

This clonotype came up a few times. This chain joins TRBV7-2 and TRBJ2-3, with 13 bases aligning to TRBD2. V dropped 4 bases and J dropped 2; count of bases not matched to a gene: 12. CDR1 and CDR2 (germline): SGHTA, FQGNSA. The CDR3 loop spans 19 amino acids. Here the CDR3 DNA reads TGTGCCAGCAGCTATCATGGACTAGCGGGAGCGCGATCCACAGATACGCAGTATTTT. This sequence encodes CASSYHGLAGARSTDTQYF. The variable domain in full, completed from reference TRBV7-2 and TRBJ2-3, reads GAGVSQSPSNKVTEKGKDVELRCDPISGHTALYWYRQSLGQGLEFLIYFQGNSAPDKSGLPSDRFSAERTGGSVSTLTIQRTQQEDSAVYLCASSYHGLAGARSTDTQYFGPGTRLTVL.

This clonotype has at least ten counts. The DNA of the CDR3 is TGTGCCATCAGTGGCGGGACAGGGGTTAAAGAGACCCAGTACTTC. Protein product: CAISGGTGVKETQYF. V is TRBV10-3 and J is TRBJ2-5, with 10 bases fitting TRBD1. There are 15 residues in the CDR3. Germline lookup yields CDR1 ENHRY and CDR2 SYGVKD. V was clipped by 4 bases and J by 3 bases; unmatched bases: 5.

This clonotype has a count of ten or more. This chain joins TRBV20-1 and TRBJ1-2, with D uncertain. Trimming cost V 0 bases and J 4 bases, with 6 bases left between them. Germline V lookup: CDR1 DFQATT, CDR2 SNEGSKA (reference sequence). The CDR3 is 12 residues long. The CDR3 here is CSAREPGYGYTF. The CDR3 region has the DNA TGCAGTGCTAGAGAGCCGGGCTATGGCTACACCTTC.

The chain is built from TRBV29-1 and TRBJ2-1; TRBD2 matches 14 bases. J was trimmed by 0 bases and V by 7 bases; bases with no gene match: 5. The CDR3 runs 16 residues. Germline loops: CDR1 SQVTM, CDR2 ANQGSEA. CDR3 bases: TGCAGCGCCTCGGGGACTAGCGGGAGCTCCTACAATGAGCAGTTCTTC. Translated: CSASGTSGSSYNEQFF.

V is TRBV4-2 and J is TRBJ2-1; 7 bases map to TRBD2. Germline V lookup: CDR1 LGHNA, CDR2 YNFKEQ. V lost 3 bases to trimming and J lost 0 bases; unmatched junction nucleotides: 5. The length of the CDR3 is 16 residues. The CDR3 spells CASSQALAVSYNEQFF. The DNA of the CDR3 is TGTGCCAGCAGCCAGGCCCTAGCGGTCTCCTACAATGAGCAGTTCTTC.

The gene calls are TRBV20-1 and TRBJ1-1, with TRBD1 as a possible D gene (5 bases). V was clipped by 5 bases and J by 7 bases, with 11 bases between them. The CDR3 length is 11 residues. Looked up from germline, CDR1 is DFQATT and CDR2 is SNEGSKA (reference sequence). CDR3 sequence reads: CSASSGIEAFF. Here the CDR3 DNA reads TGCAGTGCTTCTTCAGGGATTGAAGCTTTCTTT.

This clonotype appeared a few times. The chain is built from TRBV5-1 and TRBJ2-7; TRBD1 is a possible D gene (6 bases). The CDR3 sequence is 16 residues long. Germline CDR1 and CDR2: SGHRS and YFSETQ. Trimming took 4 bases from V and 3 from J, leaving 20 bases between them. The CDR3 reads CASSAYGTLSLYEQYF. The CDR3 DNA is TGCGCCAGCAGCGCCTACGGGACACTATCACTCTACGAGCAGTACTTC.

This clonotype was seen repeatedly, ten times or more. V is TRBV29-1 and J is TRBJ1-4; no clear D. The CDR3 sequence is 10 residues long. The germline V and J ends were trimmed by 7 bases and 4 bases, with 4 bases remaining between them. Germline assignment: CDR1 SQVTM and CDR2 ANQGSEA. CDR3 amino acids: CSAVNEKLFF. The CDR3 nucleotides read TGCAGCGCCGTTAATGAAAAACTGTTTTTT.

The chain has TRBV19 and TRBJ2-3, with a possible D match to TRBD2 (6 bases). The CDR3 is 14 amino acids. V was cut by 3 bases and J by 0 bases, with 7 bases left in between. Germline V gene lookup returns CDR1 LNHDA and CDR2 SQIVND (reference sequence). CDR3 bases: TGTGCCAGTAGTATGGGGACTAGCACAGATACGCAGTATTTT. Residues: CASSMGTSTDTQYF.